The 17 T cell receptor beta chains below come from one sample, sequenced in a study of Tregs in tolerant kidney transplant recipients. Libraries were prepared by immunoSEQ multiplex PCR; TCRdb keeps only in-frame clonotypes and omits some of them. The sample shows 62,000 or so clones, nearly 98% of them seen only once. The material was Tregs from blood, obtained before the transplant. The origin of the receptors is a human donor who received a combined kidney and bone marrow transplant.

The rearrangement links TRBV6-5 to TRBJ1-2; possibly TRBD1 for D (5 bases). CDR1 MNHEY and CDR2 SVGAGI come from the germline V gene. This CDR3 spans 15 amino acids. The V gene lost 0 bases and the J gene lost 4 bases, with 12 bases spanning the gap. The CDR3 region has the DNA TGTGCCAGCAGTTACTCCCACCGGGGGTTCTATGGCTACACCTTC. As protein: CASSYSHRGFYGYTF.

The V and J genes are TRBV28 and TRBJ1-6; TRBD1 aligns across 7 bases. Germline V gene sequence: CDR1 MDHEN, CDR2 SYDVKM. Losses at the gene ends were 3 bases for V and 8 bases for J; bases not matched to a gene: 4. This CDR3 has 14 amino acids. This CDR3 is CASSLQGGDSPLHF. The CDR3 DNA sequence: TGTGCCAGCAGTTTGCAAGGGGGCGATTCACCCCTCCACTTT.

V gene TRBV27 combines with J gene TRBJ2-3; 9 nucleotides line up with TRBD2. V was pared by 3 bases and J by 6 bases, with 7 bases of the junction left unmatched. The CDR3 contains 15 residues. Germline V gene sequence: CDR1 MNHEY, CDR2 SMNVEV (reference sequence). The CDR3 sequence is CASSFLSGSKDTQYF. CDR3 nucleotides: TGTGCCAGCAGTTTTCTTAGCGGGAGTAAGGATACGCAGTATTTT.

The V and J genes are TRBV2 and TRBJ1-1; 7 bases align to TRBD1. Germline CDR1 SNHLY, CDR2 FYNNEI. V shed 6 bases and J 3 bases; nucleotides not matched to a gene: 7. This CDR3 is built from 14 residues. CDR3 DNA: TGTGCCAGCAGCGAACAGGGGTCGGACACTGAAGCTTTCTTT. Its protein is CASSEQGSDTEAFF.

As DNA, the CDR3 is TGTGCCAGTAGTATAAAGGGACAGGGTCCCGGGGAGCTGTTTTTT. Its translation is CASSIKGQGPGELFF. This chain joins TRBV19 and TRBJ2-2; 9 bases are a match to TRBD1. The germline V gene has CDR1 LNHDA and CDR2 SQIVND (reference sequence). The trim removed 2 bases at V and 6 bases at J, leaving 4 bases unmatched. The CDR3 has 15 amino acids.

The chain has TRBV10-1 and TRBJ2-7; D may be TRBD2 (6 bases). Germline loops: CDR1 WNHNN, CDR2 SYGVQD (reference sequence). The CDR3 is 13 amino acids. V lost 5 bases, J lost 0 bases, and 8 bases lay in between. The DNA of the CDR3 is TGCGCCAGCAGTCGGGACTCCTCCTACGAGCAGTACTTC. Translating it yields CASSRDSSYEQYF.

The genes are TRBV19 and TRBJ1-3; D is unresolved. Germline V gives CDR1 LNHDA, CDR2 SQIVND (reference sequence). This CDR3 has 12 amino acids. Trimming stripped 10 bases from V and 8 bases from J, with 15 bases between. DNA for the CDR3: TGTGCCATCAGGACTGCGGTGGACACCATATATTTT. This codes for CAIRTAVDTIYF.

The DNA for the CDR3 is TGTGCCAGCAAATATAGCAATCAGCCCCAGCATTTT. Its translation: CASKYSNQPQHF. This chain connects TRBV6-1 to TRBJ1-5; D uncertain. The CDR3 has 12 amino acids. From germline, CDR1 is MNHNS and CDR2 SASEGT. V was cut by 7 bases and J by 0 bases, with 4 bases left in between.

The V call is TRBV28, the J call TRBJ2-1, with 9 bases that match TRBD1. Germline-derived CDR1 and CDR2 are MDHEN and SYDVKM. The CDR3 has 16 residues. With V trimmed by 7 bases and J by 6 bases, 13 bases remained unmatched. CDR3 sequence: CASTHTPGQGSNEQFF. The CDR3 DNA reads as TGTGCCAGCACCCATACCCCGGGACAGGGAAGCAATGAGCAGTTCTTC.

As to this clone: One end of the junction does not line up with germline, which may come from a read error. This chain connects TRBV11-3 to TRBJ2-7; maybe TRBD1 (6 bases). This CDR3 region has 16 residues. Germline V gene sequence: CDR1 SGHNT, CDR2 YENEEA. The CDR3 bases are TGTGCCAGCAGTTTAGGTGACAGGAGGCCCTTTTACGAGCAGTACTTC. Amino acids: CASSLGDRRPFYEQYF.

V usage is TRBV9 and J usage is TRBJ2-1; 8 bases are shared with TRBD2. The CDR3 has 17 residues. Germline V lookup: CDR1 SGDLS, CDR2 YYNGEE. The junction had 14 bases not matched to a gene; V was cut back by 0 bases and J by 9 bases. The CDR3 protein is CASSVESGLALSSEQFF. Here the CDR3 DNA reads TGTGCCAGCAGCGTAGAGTCAGGACTAGCATTATCCAGTGAGCAGTTCTTC.

V usage is TRBV11-2 and J usage is TRBJ1-2; D not resolved. The CDR3 totals 16 residues. Looked up from germline, CDR1 is SGHAT and CDR2 is FQNNGV. The V end lost 3 bases, the J end lost 6 bases, and 20 bases lay between the germline ends. CDR3 sequence: CASSFSWGEDNHGYTF. The CDR3 nucleotides read TGTGCCAGCAGCTTTTCATGGGGAGAAGATAATCATGGCTACACCTTC. Full variable domain (missing parts from reference TRBV11-2 and TRBJ1-2): EAGVAQSPRYKIIEKRQSVAFWCNPISGHATLYWYQQILGQGPKLLIQFQNNGVVDDSQLPKDRFSAERLKGVDSTLKIQPAKLEDSAVYLCASSFSWGEDNHGYTFGSGTRLTVV.

The V and J genes are TRBV9 and TRBJ1-1; the D is unclear. The CDR3 consists of 13 residues. V lost 2 bases and J lost 4, with 9 bases in between. CDR1 is SGDLS and CDR2 is YYNGEE in the germline V gene. The chain's CDR3 is CASSVSWRTEAFF. CDR3 coding DNA: TGTGCCAGCAGCGTTAGCTGGCGCACTGAAGCTTTCTTT.

The chain combines TRBV5-1 with TRBJ2-1, with a possible D match to TRBD2 (5 bases). Germline values: CDR1 SGHRS, CDR2 YFSETQ. The CDR3 has 15 residues. V lost 1 base, J lost 7 bases, and 15 bases lay in between. CDR3 DNA: TGCGCCAGCAGCTTGCTGGTCGGGAAAGGAAATGAGCAGTTCTTC. The encoded protein is CASSLLVGKGNEQFF.

The gene calls are TRBV5-1 and TRBJ2-3, with TRBD1 matching over 8 bases. This CDR3 has 15 amino acids. CDR1 SGHRS and CDR2 YFSETQ come from the germline V gene. V lost 1 base, J lost 5 bases, and 6 bases stayed unmatched. The CDR3 DNA sequence: TGCGCCAGCAGCTTGATGGACAGGGTGGGAGATACGCAGTATTTT. Translated, it gives CASSLMDRVGDTQYF.

The chain has TRBV19 and TRBJ1-2; the D gene is possibly TRBD1 (5 bases). V lost 4 bases to trimming and J lost 6 bases, with 12 bases between them. Germline values: CDR1 LNHDA, CDR2 SQIVND (reference sequence). The CDR3 is made up of 13 amino acids. CDR3 DNA: TGTGCCAGTAGTAGGAGGGGACCCCATGGCTACACCTTC. It is translated as CASSRRGPHGYTF.

The chain has TRBV5-1 and TRBJ2-1; D may be TRBD1 (6 bases). CDR1 SGHRS and CDR2 YFSETQ come from the germline V gene. The CDR3 has 15 amino acids. The ends were cut back, 0 bases at V and 2 bases at J, with 9 bases in the middle. This CDR3 is CASSLDRAPYNEQFF. The CDR3, as DNA: TGCGCCAGCAGCTTGGACAGGGCTCCCTACAATGAGCAGTTCTTC.